The 15 T cell receptor beta chains reported below all come from one sample, sequenced in a study of T-cell reconstitution after alpha-beta-depleted transplantation in children (dated by TCRdb to 2016 to 2017). Library creation used PCR. The instrument given in TCRdb is Illumina HiSeq 2500. TCR library preparation used molecular barcoding, with unique molecular identifiers applied to normalize quantification of the TCRbeta repertoire. The public reads were reanalyzed by TCRdb: fastp trimming at Q25, MiXCR alignment, in-frame beta chains only. Every distinct CDR3 protein forms one entry, paired with its most common genes and DNA. The sample table lists about 500,000 distinct CDR3 sequences, around a third of them with a count of one. The ten largest account for 2% to 3% of the sample. Sequences were derived from PBMCs from the stem cell graft donor, sampled from the stem cell graft. Receptors were obtained from a human donor who donated a stem cell graft to a child with aplastic anemia.

The table lists this clonotype with a few counts. The J gene is TRBJ2-1, the V gene TRBV11-2, with TRBD2 identical over 12 bases. The V gene end was trimmed by 5 bases and the J gene end by 3 bases; junction bases not matched to a gene: 5. Germline V gives CDR1 SGHAT, CDR2 FQNNGV. The CDR3 has 16 residues. The CDR3 reads CASSAGLAGFYNEQFF. CDR3 DNA sequence: TGTGCCAGCAGCGCGGGACTAGCGGGCTTCTACAATGAGCAGTTCTTC.

CDR3 coding DNA: TGTGCCAGCGGTCGCCCTCTTGGATCCGGGACAGGGTCATATGGCAATCAGCCCCAGCATTTT. Protein sequence: CASGRPLGSGTGSYGNQPQHF. The rearrangement uses TRBV27 and TRBJ1-5, with TRBD1 matching 9 bases. CDR3 size: 21 residues. CDR1 is MNHEY and CDR2 is SMNVEV in the germline V gene (reference sequence). V was clipped by 8 bases and J by 2 bases; unmatched bases: 25.

The chain recombines TRBV20-1 with TRBJ2-1; 9 bases align to TRBD2. Germline values: CDR1 DFQATT, CDR2 SNEGSKA (reference sequence). V lost 5 bases, J lost 0 bases, and 17 bases stayed unmatched. The CDR3 contains 19 residues. The CDR3 spells CSAGGQAGGPKSSYNEQFF. CDR3 in DNA: TGCAGTGCTGGAGGACAAGCGGGAGGTCCCAAGAGCTCCTACAATGAGCAGTTCTTC.

The chain joins TRBV27 to TRBJ1-5; D gene ambiguous. Between the trimmed V and J ends, which lost 6 bases and 3 bases, there was a span of 9 bases. CDR3 size: 13 residues. Germline values: CDR1 MNHEY, CDR2 SMNVEV (reference sequence). The CDR3, as DNA: TGTGCCAGCAGCCTAGTCACCAATCAGCCCCAGCATTTT. Protein product: CASSLVTNQPQHF.

The table lists this clonotype with a few counts. J is TRBJ2-1 and V is TRBV20-1, with D tentatively TRBD1 (6 bases). The CDR3 is made up of 16 amino acids. V was clipped by 0 bases and J by 0 bases, with 12 bases between them. Germline CDR1 DFQATT, CDR2 SNEGSKA (reference sequence). The CDR3 DNA follows: TGCAGTGCTAGAGATGCAGGGGCCAGCTCCTACAATGAGCAGTTCTTC. This sequence encodes CSARDAGASSYNEQFF.

This clonotype turned up a few times. The chain uses TRBV6-2 or TRBV6-3 and TRBJ2-3; 10 positions match TRBD2. Germline V lookup: CDR1 MNHEY, CDR2 SVGEGT. This CDR3 region has 14 residues. J gave up 4 bases and V 4 bases, and 2 bases lay outside the gene matches. The CDR3 reads CASSFGTSADTQYF. The CDR3, as DNA: TGTGCCAGCAGTTTCGGGACTAGCGCAGATACGCAGTATTTT.

V gene TRBV9 combines with J gene TRBJ2-3; D might be TRBD2 (6 bases). Germline V gene lookup returns CDR1 SGDLS and CDR2 YYNGEE. V lost 8 bases and J lost 2, with 12 bases in between. The CDR3 consists of 13 residues. The CDR3 coding sequence is TGTGCCAGTCGGGCGGGACCCACAGATACGCAGTATTTT. Translated: CASRAGPTDTQYF.

This clonotype was observed a handful of times. The chain has TRBV28 and TRBJ1-2; TRBD1 might be the D (6 bases). The CDR3 contains 15 residues. V lost 3 bases to trimming and J lost 10 bases, with 21 bases between them. Germline V gene data show CDR1 as MDHEN and CDR2 as SYDVKM. The CDR3 nucleotides are TGTGCCAGCAGTTTGGTAGATGGGGGGCTTTCTGACTACACCTTC. This codes for CASSLVDGGLSDYTF.

The chain uses TRBV5-1 and TRBJ2-1; D gene ambiguous. This CDR3 has 12 residues. Germline assignment: CDR1 SGHRS and CDR2 YFSETQ. The germline V and J ends were trimmed by 4 bases and 8 bases, with 10 bases remaining between them. The CDR3 nucleotides read TGCGCCAGCAGCCAAGATCAGGATGAGCAGTTCTTC. Protein: CASSQDQDEQFF.

This clonotype was seen only a few times. This sequence joins TRBV25-1 and TRBJ1-1; weak D call: TRBD1 (5 bases). The CDR3 is made up of 15 amino acids. The V and J ends lost 6 bases and 0 bases respectively, with 14 bases between them. The germline CDR1 and CDR2 sequences are MGHDK and SYGVNS. CDR3 sequence (DNA): TGTGCCAGCAGACCTCCGGGGCACATGAACACTGAAGCTTTCTTT. This sequence encodes CASRPPGHMNTEAFF.

V gene TRBV29-1 combines with J gene TRBJ1-5; 8 bases align to TRBD1. This CDR3 spans 14 amino acids. Trimming took 4 bases from V and 2 from J; bases not matched to a gene: 4. Per germline, CDR1 SQVTM and CDR2 ANQGSEA. The CDR3 DNA reads as TGCAGCGTTGCGACAGGGGAAGGCAATCAGCCCCAGCATTTT. Protein sequence: CSVATGEGNQPQHF.

This clonotype was found a few times. The genes are TRBV6-5 and TRBJ1-2; TRBD1 agrees at 7 bases. The length of the CDR3 is 15 residues. CDR1 MNHEY and CDR2 SVGAGI come from the germline V gene. V lost 3 bases, J lost 4 bases, and 8 bases stayed unmatched. The CDR3 spells CASSYADRDIYGYTF. Here the CDR3 DNA reads TGTGCCAGCAGTTATGCCGACAGGGATATCTATGGCTACACCTTC.

This clonotype has only a few counts. The chain uses TRBV5-1 and TRBJ2-5; maybe TRBD1 (5 bases). The CDR3 spans 14 residues. Trimming stripped 0 bases from V and 4 bases from J, with 10 bases between. Germline V gene lookup returns CDR1 SGHRS and CDR2 YFSETQ. The CDR3 protein is CASSLDRPRETQYF. The CDR3 nucleotides are TGCGCCAGCAGCTTGGACAGGCCAAGAGAGACCCAGTACTTC.

The chain has TRBV15 and TRBJ2-1; TRBD1 is a possible D gene (6 bases). Germline V gives CDR1 LNHNV, CDR2 YYDKDF (reference sequence). V gave up 7 bases and J gave up 8 bases, with 30 bases separating them. The CDR3 contains 18 residues. CDR3 sequence reads: CATNAPRFTGRASYEQFF. DNA for the CDR3: TGTGCCACCAACGCGCCTCGCTTTACAGGGCGAGCATCCTATGAGCAGTTCTTC. The variable domain in full, completed from reference TRBV15 and TRBJ2-1, reads DAMVIQNPRYQVTQFGKPVTLSCSQTLNHNVMYWYQQKSSQAPKLLFHYYDKDFNNEADTPDNFQSRRPNTSFCFLDIRSPGLGDTAMYLCATNAPRFTGRASYEQFFGPGTRLTVL.

The chain has TRBV10-3 and TRBJ2-1, with D unresolved. The germline gives CDR1 ENHRY, CDR2 SYGVKD. The ends were cut back, 3 bases at V and 2 bases at J, with 14 bases in the middle. CDR3 size: 16 residues. The CDR3 loop is CAISEVSLPTYNEQFF. For the CDR3, the DNA is TGTGCCATCAGTGAAGTAAGTCTCCCCACCTACAATGAGCAGTTCTTC.